These 20 T cell receptor beta chains came from one sample sequenced in a study of shared clonotypes between healthy human individuals. Assay used: immunoSEQ multiplex PCR; TCRdb lists only in-frame clones, some missing. The sample has around 1,100,000 clones, 70% to 85% seen once. Input material: memory CD4+ T cells from PBMCs. Subset here: CD45RA-negative fraction. The receptor set was obtained from a man aged 18 to 30 in good health. Some clones in this sample may be carry-over from other donors' samples.

The chain recombines TRBV7-9 with TRBJ2-7; D may be TRBD2 (5 bases). Trimming pared 3 bases from V and 3 bases from J, leaving 9 bases between. The CDR3 covers 13 residues. The V gene's germline CDR1 is SEHNR and CDR2 FQNEAQ (reference sequence). The CDR3 nucleotides are TGTGCCAGCAGCTTCGGGGAGTTCTACGAGCAGTACTTC. This codes for CASSFGEFYEQYF.

CDR3 in DNA: TGTGCCAGCAGCTTAAGATCCGGGACCTTTAGCACAGATACGCAGTATTTT. It is translated as CASSLRSGTFSTDTQYF. The rearrangement joins TRBV7-2 to TRBJ2-3; either TRBD1 or TRBD2 may fit D (5 bases each). Trimming took 2 bases from V and 0 from J, leaving 15 bases between them. The CDR3 has 17 amino acids. Germline V gene sequence: CDR1 SGHTA, CDR2 FQGNSA.

V and J are TRBV2 and TRBJ1-1, with TRBD1 matching over 7 bases. This CDR3 contains 14 residues. The junction had 6 bases not matched to a gene; V was cut back by 1 base and J by 7 bases. Germline V lookup: CDR1 SNHLY, CDR2 FYNNEI. This chain's CDR3 is CASSEGQGVIEAFF. CDR3 nucleotides: TGTGCCAGCAGTGAAGGGCAGGGGGTGATTGAAGCTTTCTTT.

In its sample, this clone was seen a few times. The V and J genes are TRBV5-1 and TRBJ2-5; D is unclear. V gave up 2 bases and J gave up 5 bases, with 16 bases separating them. Per germline, CDR1 SGHRS and CDR2 YFSETQ. The length of the CDR3 is 15 residues. In nucleotides, the CDR3 is TGCGCCAGCAGCTTCGGTGGTGTCCAACACGAGACCCAGTACTTC. Protein sequence: CASSFGGVQHETQYF.

CDR3 sequence (DNA): TGTGCCAGCGGGGGGGATAGCAATCAGCCCCAGCATTTT. Protein sequence: CASGGDSNQPQHF. The rearrangement uses TRBV9 and TRBJ1-5, with a possible D match to TRBD1 (5 bases). The CDR3 is made up of 13 amino acids. Germline V CDR1 and CDR2: SGDLS, YYNGEE. The ends were cut back, 7 bases at V and 0 bases at J, with 8 bases in the middle.

The J gene is TRBJ1-5, the V gene TRBV6-1; TRBD1 might be the D (5 bases). The CDR3 runs to 13 residues. The germline V gene has CDR1 MNHNS and CDR2 SASEGT. V was shortened by 10 bases and J by 3 bases, with 13 bases between the two germline ends. CDR3 DNA: TGTGCCACCCGGGGGGGGAACAATCAGCCCCAGCATTTT. Its translation is CATRGGNNQPQHF.

This clone has a single count. The chain links TRBV2 to TRBJ2-1; 10 bases align to TRBD1. J lost 7 bases, V lost 5 bases, and 8 bases had no gene match. Germline loops: CDR1 SNHLY, CDR2 FYNNEI. CDR3 length equals 15 residues. The CDR3 nucleotides are TGTGCCAGCAGTACCGACAGGGGGCTTTGGAATGAGCAGTTCTTC. Translating it yields CASSTDRGLWNEQFF. The variable domain in full, completed from reference TRBV2 and TRBJ2-1, reads EPEVTQTPSHQVTQMGQEVILRCVPISNHLYFYWYRQILGQKVEFLVSFYNNEISEKSEIFDDQFSVERPDGSNFTLKIRSTKLEDSAMYFCASSTDRGLWNEQFFGPGTRLTVL.

CDR3 coding DNA: TGTGCCAGCTCACCGTGGCAGGAGCTAACAGAGAACACTGAAGCTTTCTTT. Translating gives CASSPWQELTENTEAFF. The chain employs TRBV18 and TRBJ1-1; D uncertain. Trimming took off 3 bases at V and 1 base at J, with 18 bases between the two ends. Germline loops: CDR1 KGHSH, CDR2 LQKENI. This CDR3 is built from 17 residues.

The chain has TRBV27 and TRBJ1-1, with D tentatively TRBD1 (5 bases). Trimming left V 3 bases short and J 4 bases short, with 9 bases between. Germline V gene lookup returns CDR1 MNHEY and CDR2 SMNVEV (reference sequence). The CDR3 covers 13 residues. The CDR3 DNA reads as TGTGCCAGCAGTTTTCCAGGGAGCACTGAAGCTTTCTTT. It yields the protein CASSFPGSTEAFF.

This clone was picked up one time. The rearrangement uses TRBV18 and TRBJ2-1, with TRBD2 identical over 10 bases. V gave up 1 base and J gave up 9 bases; unmatched junction bases: 9. The CDR3 contains 16 residues. Germline-derived CDR1 and CDR2 are KGHSH and LQKENI. CDR3 in DNA: TGTGCCAGCTCACCACGATCTTTACTAGCGGGACCTGAGCAGTTCTTC. This gives the protein CASSPRSLLAGPEQFF. The variable domain in full, completed from reference TRBV18 and TRBJ2-1, reads NAGVMQNPRHLVRRRGQEARLRCSPMKGHSHVYWYRQLPEEGLKFMVYLQKENIIDESGMPKERFSAEFPKEGPSILRIQQVVRGDSAAYFCASSPRSLLAGPEQFFGPGTRLTVL.

The genes are TRBV7-3 and TRBJ2-5, with 8 positions matching TRBD2. This CDR3 comprises 17 residues. Unmatched junction bases numbered 8, after V lost 1 base and J lost 1 base. Germline V lookup: CDR1 SGHTA, CDR2 FQGTGA. In nucleotides, the CDR3 is TGTGCCAGCAGCTTAAGGGGTCGGCTAGCGGGCCAAGAGACCCAGTACTTC. This encodes CASSLRGRLAGQETQYF.

This clone has a single count. The J gene is TRBJ2-1, the V gene TRBV6-1; a possible D gene is TRBD2 (6 bases). Germline CDR1 is MNHNS and CDR2 is SASEGT. The CDR3 has 15 residues. V was shortened by 7 bases and J by 5 bases, with 18 bases between the two germline ends. CDR3 sequence: CASTRWVAEDNEQFF. DNA of the CDR3: TGTGCCAGCACCCGGTGGGTAGCGGAGGACAATGAGCAGTTCTTC.

V gene TRBV14 combines with J gene TRBJ1-4; D possibly corresponds to TRBD1 (5 bases). V was shortened by 0 bases and J by 4 bases, with 9 bases between the two germline ends. The CDR3 has 15 amino acids. Germline CDR1 SGHDN, CDR2 FVKESK. The CDR3, as DNA: TGTGCCAGCAGCCAAGAAGGGACCGGTAATGAAAAACTGTTTTTT. Amino acid sequence: CASSQEGTGNEKLFF.

This clone was counted only a few times. The V gene is TRBV7-2, the J gene TRBJ1-5; 11 bases are a match to TRBD1. This CDR3 is 14 amino acids long. The germline V gene encodes CDR1 SGHTA and CDR2 FQGNSA. With V trimmed by 5 bases and J by 6 bases, 3 bases remained unmatched. CDR3 protein: CASSGQGALQPQHF. For the CDR3, the DNA is TGTGCCAGCAGCGGACAGGGGGCTCTTCAGCCCCAGCATTTT.

This chain uses TRBV9 with TRBJ2-1, with 9 bases identical to TRBD2. V shed 0 bases, J shed 4 bases, and the junction held 5 bases outside the gene matches. CDR1 is SGDLS, CDR2 YYNGEE, per germline. The CDR3 runs to 16 residues. CDR3 in amino acids: CASSVGETSGYNEQFF. DNA of the CDR3: TGTGCCAGCAGCGTAGGCGAGACTAGCGGATACAATGAGCAGTTCTTC. Drawing the rest from reference TRBV9 and TRBJ2-1, the complete variable domain is DSGVTQTPKHLITATGQRVTLRCSPRSGDLSVYWYQQSLDQGLQFLIQYYNGEERAKGNILERFSAQQFPDLHSELNLSSLELGDSALYFCASSVGETSGYNEQFFGPGTRLTVL.

The chain has TRBV7-9 and TRBJ2-7; 9 bases match TRBD1. The germline gives CDR1 SEHNR, CDR2 FQNEAQ (reference sequence). The V and J ends lost 3 bases and 0 bases, in that order; junction bases with no gene match: 3. There are 15 residues in the CDR3. CDR3 nucleotides: TGTGCCAGCAGCTTTGGGGACAGGGCCTCCTACGAGCAGTACTTC. Protein product: CASSFGDRASYEQYF.

The V gene is TRBV27, the J gene TRBJ2-5, with D unresolved. The CDR3 contains 12 residues. Trimming removed 6 bases at V and 6 bases at J, with 11 bases between. Per the germline V gene, CDR1 is MNHEY and CDR2 is SMNVEV (reference sequence). CDR3 in amino acids: CASSPTRQTQYF. CDR3 nucleotides: TGTGCCAGCAGCCCTACCCGACAGACCCAGTACTTC.

The rearrangement links TRBV21-1 to TRBJ1-4. TRBV21-1 is noted as a pseudogene. The CDR3 spans 13 residues. The CDR3 DNA reads TGTGCCGCTCGAGGGGAACTACACGGGGAACTGTTTTTT. As protein: CAARGELHGELFF.

The chain carries TRBV7-3 and TRBJ2-3; D not certain. Trimming removed 5 bases at V and 5 bases at J, with 14 bases between. CDR1 SGHTA and CDR2 FQGTGA come from the germline V gene. CDR3 length: 14 amino acids. For the CDR3, the DNA is TGTGCCAGCAGCCCCTACTCGGCCGGAGATACGCAGTATTTT. Translation: CASSPYSAGDTQYF.

This clone was seen a handful of times. The same CDR3 also results from other DNA sequences found in this sample. V usage is TRBV30 and J usage is TRBJ1-2, with D unclear. This CDR3 is built from 11 residues. V was clipped by 0 bases and J by 8 bases, with 7 bases between them. CDR1 is GTSNPN, CDR2 SVGIG, per germline (reference sequence). This chain's CDR3 is CAWSVRVGYTF. The CDR3 coding sequence is TGTGCCTGGAGTGTACGGGTGGGCTACACCTTC.